The 21 T cell receptor beta chains presented below share a single source sample, sequenced in a study of shared clonotypes between healthy human individuals. The assay was immunoSEQ multiplex PCR, and TCRdb's table has in-frame clones only and misses some. The data show more than 2,000,000 clones, approximately 95% seen once. Sequenced: naive CD4+ T cells from PBMCs. This sample's subset: CD45RA+ positively selected. The receptors shown here come from a young man in good health. Some clones in this sample may be carry-over from other donors' samples.

This sequence joins TRBV6-1 and TRBJ2-7; the D gene is possibly TRBD1 (5 bases). This CDR3 has 14 residues. V was clipped by 1 base and J by 3 bases, with 10 bases between them. The germline gives CDR1 MNHNS, CDR2 SASEGT. CDR3: CASSEDWQGYEQYF. CDR3 sequence (DNA): TGTGCCAGCAGTGAAGATTGGCAGGGCTACGAGCAGTACTTC.

This chain connects TRBV11-2 to TRBJ2-5; 8 bases agree with TRBD2. The germline V gene encodes CDR1 SGHAT and CDR2 FQNNGV. This CDR3 contains 15 residues. V lost 6 bases and J lost 0; bases outside the gene matches: 6. The DNA for the CDR3 is TGTGCCAGCAGTTTACTACTAGCGGACCAAGAGACCCAGTACTTC. The encoded protein is CASSLLLADQETQYF.

The chain couples TRBV6-6 to TRBJ1-2; D remains unclear. V shed 5 bases and J shed 6 bases, with 16 bases lying between them. The CDR3 covers 14 residues. Germline V gives CDR1 MNHNY, CDR2 SVGAGI (reference sequence). In DNA, the CDR3 is TGTGCCAGCAGTGGACTAGGGATTTCCGATGGCTACACCTTC. Translated, it gives CASSGLGISDGYTF.

The rearrangement joins TRBV5-1 to TRBJ2-7; TRBD1 matches 7 bases. The trim removed 4 bases at V and 9 bases at J, leaving 10 bases unmatched. Germline values: CDR1 SGHRS, CDR2 YFSETQ. This CDR3 spans 13 amino acids. CDR3 region: CASSPQGGTGQYF. The CDR3 region has the DNA TGCGCCAGCAGCCCTCAAGGGGGCACGGGGCAGTACTTC.

J is TRBJ2-7 and V is TRBV18, with a possible D match to TRBD2 (6 bases). Germline V gene lookup returns CDR1 KGHSH and CDR2 LQKENI. The CDR3 sequence is 14 residues long. V shed 1 base and J shed 6 bases, with 13 bases lying between them. The CDR3 reads CASSPQGSSAEQYF. The CDR3 DNA is TGTGCCAGCTCACCACAGGGATCTAGCGCCGAGCAGTACTTC.

As for this clone: Additional DNA sequences in this sample encode the identical CDR3. The chain has TRBV5-1 and TRBJ2-3; maybe TRBD1 (5 bases). The CDR3 runs 14 residues. Germline V gene data show CDR1 as SGHRS and CDR2 as YFSETQ. V was cut by 0 bases and J by 4 bases, with 9 bases left in between. The DNA for the CDR3 is TGCGCCAGCAGCTTGGGGCAGGGTGCAGATACGCAGTATTTT. This codes for CASSLGQGADTQYF.

The genes are TRBV6-5 and TRBJ1-5; TRBD1 might be the D (5 bases). In germline, CDR1 is MNHEY, CDR2 SVGAGI. CDR3 length equals 15 residues. V was trimmed by 5 bases and J by 0 bases, leaving 11 bases between them. This CDR3 reads CASSPKGNSNQPQHF. CDR3 nucleotide sequence: TGTGCCAGCAGTCCCAAGGGGAATAGCAATCAGCCCCAGCATTTT.

This rearrangement joins TRBV7-9 to TRBJ1-1; no clear D gene. Germline values: CDR1 SEHNR, CDR2 FQNEAQ (reference sequence). V lost 1 base and J lost 1, with 13 bases in between. This CDR3 comprises 16 residues. The CDR3: CASSLGVGPPNTEAFF. As DNA, the CDR3 is TGTGCCAGCAGCTTAGGGGTAGGGCCTCCGAACACTGAAGCTTTCTTT.

This chain connects TRBV25-1 to TRBJ2-7; D remains unclear. The CDR3 extends over 14 amino acids. CDR1 and CDR2 (germline): MGHDK, SYGVNS. Trimming took off 3 bases at V and 3 bases at J, with 12 bases between the two ends. The CDR3 DNA is TGTGCCAGCAGTGACCTAGGATATGGCTACGAGCAGTACTTC. Amino acid sequence: CASSDLGYGYEQYF.

The genes are TRBV27 and TRBJ1-1, with TRBD1 matching over 7 bases. This CDR3 is 11 amino acids long. Germline lookup yields CDR1 MNHEY and CDR2 SMNVEV (reference sequence). Unmatched junction bases numbered 0, after V lost 3 bases and J lost 8 bases. CDR3 sequence (DNA): TGTGCCAGCAGTTTCAGGGGGGAAGCTTTCTTT. Its protein is CASSFRGEAFF.

The chain employs TRBV2 and TRBJ2-1; TRBD2 matches at 9 bases. CDR3 length: 15 amino acids. CDR1 SNHLY and CDR2 FYNNEI come from the germline V gene. Trimming cost V 6 bases and J 5 bases; bases outside gene matches: 8. The CDR3 nucleotides are TGTGCCAGCAGAAAAGAAGTAGCGGGAGACAATGAGCAGTTCTTC. It specifies CASRKEVAGDNEQFF.

V is TRBV7-2 and J is TRBJ2-7; tentatively, D is TRBD1 (7 bases). The CDR3 sequence is 15 residues long. CDR1 and CDR2 from the germline V gene are SGHTA and FQGNSA. Trimming took off 5 bases at V and 4 bases at J, with 18 bases between the two ends. CDR3 region: CASSRRGQWLYEQYF. The CDR3 nucleotides are TGTGCCAGCAGCCGGCGGGGACAGTGGTTGTACGAGCAGTACTTC.

Details on this clone: Other DNA sequences in this specimen translate into the identical CDR3. The chain combines TRBV6-5 with TRBJ2-2; the match to TRBD2 covers 12 bases. J was trimmed by 5 bases and V by 6 bases; bases with no gene match: 4. The germline V gene has CDR1 MNHEY and CDR2 SVGAGI. The CDR3 length is 15 residues. The CDR3 protein is CASSRLAGVTGELFF. The CDR3 DNA reads TGTGCCAGCAGCCGACTAGCGGGAGTTACCGGGGAGCTGTTTTTT.

This clone was found a few times. The chain joins TRBV28 to TRBJ1-5; D gene ambiguous. Germline CDR1 and CDR2: MDHEN and SYDVKM. CDR3 length: 15 amino acids. V lost 7 bases, J lost 0 bases, and 13 bases lay in between. CDR3: CASNLPTHSNQPQHF. In DNA form, the CDR3 reads TGTGCCAGCAACCTACCCACTCATAGCAATCAGCCCCAGCATTTT.

The rearrangement uses TRBV9 and TRBJ2-1; a possible D gene is TRBD2 (5 bases). This CDR3 comprises 13 residues. The germline CDR1 and CDR2 sequences are SGDLS and YYNGEE. V lost 3 bases and J lost 9, with 13 bases in between. The CDR3 coding sequence is TGTGCCAGCAGCGGAACTCCTAGCACTGAGCAGTTCTTC. Its translation is CASSGTPSTEQFF.

The CDR3 is CASSQPHGGISGNTIYF. The CDR3 coding sequence is TGTGCCAGCAGCCAACCTCACGGTGGAATCTCTGGAAACACCATATATTTT. The chain links TRBV4-2 to TRBJ1-3; D gene unclear. The CDR3 has 17 amino acids. V was pared by 2 bases and J by 0 bases, with 14 bases between. Germline-derived CDR1 and CDR2 are LGHNA and YNFKEQ.

The V and J genes are TRBV29-1 and TRBJ2-1; D is unresolved. The CDR3 length is 13 residues. Looked up from germline, CDR1 is SQVTM and CDR2 is ANQGSEA. V lost 4 bases, J lost 1 base, and 8 bases lay in between. The DNA for the CDR3 is TGCAGCGTTGCACTAACGTCCTACAATGAGCAGTTCTTC. This codes for CSVALTSYNEQFF.

V is TRBV6-1 and J is TRBJ2-7; tentatively, D is TRBD1 (5 bases). This CDR3 region has 15 residues. The germline CDR1 and CDR2 sequences are MNHNS and SASEGT. V was pared by 3 bases and J by 1 base, with 13 bases between. In DNA form, the CDR3 reads TGTGCCAGCAGTGAGGGGCCAGCCCAATCCTACGAGCAGTACTTC. Its translation is CASSEGPAQSYEQYF.

This chain connects TRBV5-4 to TRBJ2-5; 8 nucleotides match TRBD1. In germline, CDR1 is SGHNT, CDR2 YYREEE (reference sequence). V trimming: 4 bases; J trimming: 4 bases; junction bases outside the gene matches: 3. The CDR3 runs to 13 residues. The CDR3 DNA sequence: TGTGCCAGCAGCATAGGACAGGGAGAGACCCAGTACTTC. Translation gives CASSIGQGETQYF.

The chain is built from TRBV25-1 and TRBJ1-2; D is perhaps TRBD1 (6 bases). The CDR3 covers 14 residues. V was shortened by 2 bases and J by 5 bases, with 12 bases between the two germline ends. Germline CDR1 reads MGHDK; CDR2 reads SYGVNS. CDR3 in amino acids: CASSEAGVQYGYTF. The CDR3 DNA reads as TGTGCCAGCAGTGAAGCAGGGGTACAGTATGGCTACACCTTC.

The chain recombines TRBV4-3 with TRBJ2-2, with D tentatively TRBD2 (5 bases). Germline values: CDR1 LGHNA, CDR2 YSLEER. This CDR3 region has 16 residues. V gave up 0 bases and J gave up 4 bases, with 12 bases separating them. In DNA, the CDR3 is TGCGCCAGCAGCCAAGAGGCTAGCTCACTCACCGGGGAGCTGTTTTTT. Its protein is CASSQEASSLTGELFF.